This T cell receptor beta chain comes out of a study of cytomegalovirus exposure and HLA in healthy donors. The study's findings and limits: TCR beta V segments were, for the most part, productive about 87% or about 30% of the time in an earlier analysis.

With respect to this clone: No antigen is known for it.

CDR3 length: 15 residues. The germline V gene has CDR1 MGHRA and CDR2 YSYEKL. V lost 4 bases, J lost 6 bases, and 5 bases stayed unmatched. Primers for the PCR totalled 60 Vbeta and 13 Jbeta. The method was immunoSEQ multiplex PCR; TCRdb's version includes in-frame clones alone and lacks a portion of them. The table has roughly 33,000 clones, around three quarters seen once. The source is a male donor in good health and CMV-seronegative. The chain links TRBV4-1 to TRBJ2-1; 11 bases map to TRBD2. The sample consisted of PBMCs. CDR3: CASSPRLAGSNEQFF. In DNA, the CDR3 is TGCGCCAGCAGCCCCAGACTAGCGGGGTCCAATGAGCAGTTCTTC.